This T cell receptor beta chain was retrieved from a study of blood T cell repertoires in COVID-19. Study-wide background: Both acute and convalescent COVID-19 samples were obtained from the United States, Italy and Spain. The analysed material was cDNA or gDNA that came from T cells, B-cell-depleted T cells, or PBMCs.

The V gene lost 1 base and the J gene lost 6 bases, with 8 bases spanning the gap. From germline, CDR1 is SGHDT and CDR2 YYEEEE. This CDR3 has 13 amino acids. Per the original data handling: Cell counts per sample came from amplifying reference gene primers. Generated by immunoSEQ multiplex PCR, the TCRdb table keeps only in-frame clones and is missing some. That table supplies the V and J calls and clone size; D and trimming were determined from the DNA. The sample records some 120,000 clones, approximately 84% being singletons. Specimen: peripheral blood. V usage is TRBV5-6 and J usage is TRBJ1-5, with D perhaps matching TRBD1 (5 bases). This receptor was identified in a man between 65 and 85 years old with active or convalescent COVID-19. CDR3 in amino acids: CASSLRGSQPQHF. The CDR3 DNA follows: TGTGCCAGCAGCTTGCGGGGGAGTCAGCCCCAGCATTTT.